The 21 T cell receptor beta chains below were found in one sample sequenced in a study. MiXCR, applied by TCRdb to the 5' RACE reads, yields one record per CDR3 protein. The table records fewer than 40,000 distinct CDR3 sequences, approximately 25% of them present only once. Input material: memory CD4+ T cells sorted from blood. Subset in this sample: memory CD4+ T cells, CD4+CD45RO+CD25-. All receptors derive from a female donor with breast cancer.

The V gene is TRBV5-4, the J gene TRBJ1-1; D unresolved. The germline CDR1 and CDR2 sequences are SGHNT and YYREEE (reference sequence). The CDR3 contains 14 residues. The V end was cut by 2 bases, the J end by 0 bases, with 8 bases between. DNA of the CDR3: TGTGCCAGCAGCTTATTGGGTCTGAACACTGAAGCTTTCTTT. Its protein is CASSLLGLNTEAFF.

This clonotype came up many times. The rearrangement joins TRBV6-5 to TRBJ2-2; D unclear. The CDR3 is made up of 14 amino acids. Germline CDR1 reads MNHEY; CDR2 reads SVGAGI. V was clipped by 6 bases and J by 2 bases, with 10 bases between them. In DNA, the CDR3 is TGTGCCAGCAGCGGAAGCCAAAACACCGGGGAGCTGTTTTTT. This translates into CASSGSQNTGELFF.

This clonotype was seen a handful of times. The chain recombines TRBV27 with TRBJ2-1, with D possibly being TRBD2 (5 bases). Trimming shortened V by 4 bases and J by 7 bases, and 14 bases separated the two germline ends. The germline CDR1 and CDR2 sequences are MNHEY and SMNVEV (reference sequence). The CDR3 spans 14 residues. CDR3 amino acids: CASSSLNPGNEQFF. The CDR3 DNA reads TGTGCCAGCAGTTCCCTGAATCCGGGGAATGAGCAGTTCTTC.

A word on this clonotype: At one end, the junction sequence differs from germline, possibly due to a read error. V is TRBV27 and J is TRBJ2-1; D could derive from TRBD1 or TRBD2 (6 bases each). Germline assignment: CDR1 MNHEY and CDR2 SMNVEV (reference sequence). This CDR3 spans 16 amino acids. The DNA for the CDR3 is TGTGCCAACAGTTTATGGGGGGCGAGCTCCTACAATGAGCAGTTCTTC. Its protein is CANSLWGASSYNEQFF.

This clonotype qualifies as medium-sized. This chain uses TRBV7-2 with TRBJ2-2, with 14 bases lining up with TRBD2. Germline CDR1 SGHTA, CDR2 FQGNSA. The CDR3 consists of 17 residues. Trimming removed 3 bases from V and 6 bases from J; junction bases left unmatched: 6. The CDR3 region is CASSLTSGRVLAGELFF. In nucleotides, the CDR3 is TGTGCCAGCAGCTTGACTAGCGGGAGGGTGTTGGCCGGGGAGCTGTTTTTT.

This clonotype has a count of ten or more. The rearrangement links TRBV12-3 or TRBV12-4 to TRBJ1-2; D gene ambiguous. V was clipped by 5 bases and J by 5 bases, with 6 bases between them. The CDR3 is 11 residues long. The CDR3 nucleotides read TGTGCCAGCAGTCCAGGATATGGCTACACCTTC. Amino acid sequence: CASSPGYGYTF.

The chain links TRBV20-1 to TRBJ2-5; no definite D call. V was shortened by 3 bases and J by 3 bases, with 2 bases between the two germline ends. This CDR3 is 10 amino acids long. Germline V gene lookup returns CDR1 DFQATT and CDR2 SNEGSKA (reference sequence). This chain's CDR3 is CSAREETQYF. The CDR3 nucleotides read TGCAGTGCTAGGGAAGAGACCCAGTACTTC.

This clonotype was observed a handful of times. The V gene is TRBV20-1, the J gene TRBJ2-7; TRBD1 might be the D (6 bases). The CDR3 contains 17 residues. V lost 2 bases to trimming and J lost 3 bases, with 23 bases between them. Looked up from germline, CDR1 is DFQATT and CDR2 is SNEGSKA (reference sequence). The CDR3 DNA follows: TGCAGTGCTAGACAGGGGAAGCCGACCTCCATCCTCTACGAGCAGTACTTC. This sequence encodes CSARQGKPTSILYEQYF.

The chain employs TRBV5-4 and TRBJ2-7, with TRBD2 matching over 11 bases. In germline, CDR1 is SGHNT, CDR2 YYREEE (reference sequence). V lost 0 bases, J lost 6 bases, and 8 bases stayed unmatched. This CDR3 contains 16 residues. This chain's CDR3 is CASSLESIAGGREQYF. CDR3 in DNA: TGTGCCAGCAGCTTGGAGTCGATAGCGGGAGGGCGCGAGCAGTACTTC.

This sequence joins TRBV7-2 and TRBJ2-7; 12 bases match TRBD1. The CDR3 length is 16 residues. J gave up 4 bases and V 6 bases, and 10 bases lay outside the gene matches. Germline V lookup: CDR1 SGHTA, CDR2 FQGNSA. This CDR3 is CASRQPGQGAKYEQYF. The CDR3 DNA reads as TGTGCCAGCAGGCAACCGGGACAGGGGGCTAAGTACGAGCAGTACTTC.

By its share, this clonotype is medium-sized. CDR3 loop: CASSLSNEQFF. The CDR3 nucleotides read TGCGCCAGCAGCTTGTCCAATGAGCAGTTCTTC. This chain connects TRBV5-1 to TRBJ2-1; D is unclear. CDR3 length: 11 amino acids. Germline CDR1 SGHRS, CDR2 YFSETQ. The V end was cut by 1 base, the J end by 6 bases, with 2 bases between.

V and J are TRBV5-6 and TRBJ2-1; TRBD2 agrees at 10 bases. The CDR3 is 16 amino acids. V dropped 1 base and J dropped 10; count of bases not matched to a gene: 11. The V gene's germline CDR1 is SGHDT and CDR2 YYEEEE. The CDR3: CASSLITSGEGREQFF. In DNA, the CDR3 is TGTGCCAGCAGCTTGATAACTAGCGGGGAGGGCAGGGAGCAGTTCTTC.

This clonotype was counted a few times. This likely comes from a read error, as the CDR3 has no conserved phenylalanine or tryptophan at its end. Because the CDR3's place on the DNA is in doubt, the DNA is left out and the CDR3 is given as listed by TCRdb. The CDR3 here is CASRTPGQGLPDLL. The chain links TRBV28 to TRBJ1-2; TRBD1, the table's D call, lacks a check against the DNA. The CDR3 totals 14 residues, both ends included. Germline V lookup: CDR1 MDHEN, CDR2 SYDVKM.

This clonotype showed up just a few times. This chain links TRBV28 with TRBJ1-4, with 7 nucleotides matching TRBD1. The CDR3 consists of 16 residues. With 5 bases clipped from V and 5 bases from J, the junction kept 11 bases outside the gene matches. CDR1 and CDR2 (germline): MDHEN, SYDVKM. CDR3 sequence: CASSRQGLAGNEKLFF. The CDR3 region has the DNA TGTGCCAGCAGTAGACAGGGCCTAGCGGGAAATGAAAAACTGTTTTTT.

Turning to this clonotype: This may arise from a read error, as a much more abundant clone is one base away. The CDR3 spells CACSLHQGAYEQYF. In DNA form, the CDR3 reads TGTGCCTGCAGCTTACATCAGGGGGCCTACGAGCAGTACTTC. This sequence joins TRBV7-2 and TRBJ2-7, with 7 positions matching TRBD1. CDR1 SGHTA and CDR2 FQGNSA come from the germline V gene. The CDR3 is 14 residues long.

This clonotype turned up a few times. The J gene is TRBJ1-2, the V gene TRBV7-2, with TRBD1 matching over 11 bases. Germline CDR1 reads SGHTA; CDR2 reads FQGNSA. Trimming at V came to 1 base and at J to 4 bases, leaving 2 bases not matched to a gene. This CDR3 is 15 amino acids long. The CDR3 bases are TGTGCCAGCAGCTTAGGGACAGGGGGCTTCTATGGCTACACCTTC. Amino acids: CASSLGTGGFYGYTF.

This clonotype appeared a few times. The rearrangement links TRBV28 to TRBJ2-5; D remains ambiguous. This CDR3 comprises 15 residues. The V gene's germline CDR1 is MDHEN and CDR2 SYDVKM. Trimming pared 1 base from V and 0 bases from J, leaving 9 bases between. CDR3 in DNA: TGTGCCAGCAGTTTATCAGGTGCCAACCAAGAGACCCAGTACTTC. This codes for CASSLSGANQETQYF.

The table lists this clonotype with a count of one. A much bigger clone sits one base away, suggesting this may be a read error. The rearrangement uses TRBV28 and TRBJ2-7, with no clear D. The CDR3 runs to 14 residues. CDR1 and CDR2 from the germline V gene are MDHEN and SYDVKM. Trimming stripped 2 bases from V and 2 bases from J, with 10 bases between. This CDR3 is CASSLRAATYEQYF. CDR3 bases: TGTGCCAGCAGTTTACGGGCAGCTACCTACGAGCAGTACTTC.

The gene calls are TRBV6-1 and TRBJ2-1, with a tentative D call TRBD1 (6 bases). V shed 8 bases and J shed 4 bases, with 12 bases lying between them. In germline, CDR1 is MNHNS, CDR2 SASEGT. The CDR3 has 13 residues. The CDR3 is CASAGTFYNEQFF. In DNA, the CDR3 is TGTGCCAGCGCCGGGACATTTTACAATGAGCAGTTCTTC.

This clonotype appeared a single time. This chain's CDR3 is CASGEGQANQPQHF. The CDR3 bases are TGCGCCAGCGGCGAAGGACAGGCTAATCAGCCCCAGCATTTT. The rearrangement joins TRBV4-1 to TRBJ1-5; 7 bases are a match to TRBD1. Germline V gives CDR1 MGHRA, CDR2 YSYEKL. The CDR3 is 14 amino acids. V trimming: 8 bases; J trimming: 4 bases; junction bases outside the gene matches: 8.

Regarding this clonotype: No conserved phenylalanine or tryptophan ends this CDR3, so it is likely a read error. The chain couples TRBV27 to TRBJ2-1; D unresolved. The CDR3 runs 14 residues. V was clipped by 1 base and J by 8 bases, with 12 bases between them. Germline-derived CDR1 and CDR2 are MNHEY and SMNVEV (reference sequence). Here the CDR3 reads CASSLYPSGDEQFI. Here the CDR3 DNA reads TGTGCCAGCAGTTTATATCCTAGTGGTGATGAGCAGTTCATC.